These T cell receptor beta chains were read from a single sample in a study of post-analysis software for immune sequencing data. One entry per CDR3 protein, called by TCRdb with MiXCR from the PCR reads. The sample shows hundreds of thousands of distinct CDR3 sequences, less than 35% of them seen only once. Specimen: blood. The receptors here all came from a girl aged 10-17 years with multiple sclerosis. CDR3s include the opening cysteine and the closing phenylalanine or tryptophan. The D gene is left open where the match is weak. Clone sizes are given selectively: once, few, many, or a class where the clone is expanded.

CDR3 DNA: TGTGCCAGCAGCTCCGGTCGCGGGACCCAGTACTTC; CDR3 protein: CASSSGRGTQYF; V gene: TRBV7-2; D gene: NA; J gene: TRBJ2-5; clone size: few
CDR3 DNA: TGTGCCAGCAGCTCAAGGCGGTCGGGACTAACGGGTTATGAGCAGTTCTTC; CDR3 protein: CASSSRRSGLTGYEQFF; V gene: TRBV7-2; D gene: TRBD2; J gene: TRBJ2-1; clone size: NA
CDR3 DNA: TGTGCCAGCAGGCCTTCCTACCATAGCGGGAGAACCTACAATGAGCAGTTCTTC; CDR3 protein: CASRPSYHSGRTYNEQFF; V gene: TRBV6-1; D gene: TRBD2; J gene: TRBJ2-1; clone size: NA
CDR3 DNA: TGTGCCAGCAGCTTACTAGCGGGAGTCAACCCGACTCAGTTCTTC; CDR3 protein: CASSLLAGVNPTQFF; V gene: TRBV6-2/TRBV6-3; D gene: TRBD2; J gene: TRBJ2-1; clone size: few
CDR3 DNA: TGCGCCAGCAGCACGAATACCCGGGGCACATACTATGGCTACACCTTC; CDR3 protein: CASSTNTRGTYYGYTF; V gene: TRBV5-1; D gene: NA; J gene: TRBJ1-2; clone size: few
CDR3 DNA: TGTGCCAGCAGTTTCCGCCCTCGGACTCCCCAACACACCGGGGAGCTGTTTTTT; CDR3 protein: CASSFRPRTPQHTGELFF; V gene: TRBV27; D gene: NA; J gene: TRBJ2-2; clone size: NA
CDR3 DNA: TGTGCCAGCAGCTTGGTGGCGGAGAGTGAGCAGTTCTTC; CDR3 protein: CASSLVAESEQFF; V gene: TRBV5-6; D gene: NA; J gene: TRBJ2-1; clone size: few
CDR3 DNA: TGTGCCAGCAGTGCGGCGACTGACTACGAGCAGTACTTC; CDR3 protein: CASSAATDYEQYF; V gene: TRBV6-1; D gene: NA; J gene: TRBJ2-7; clone size: NA
CDR3 DNA: TGTGCCAGCAGCTTCGGACCGAACTCTGGGGCCAACGTCCTGACTTTC; CDR3 protein: CASSFGPNSGANVLTF; V gene: TRBV7-2; D gene: NA; J gene: TRBJ2-6; clone size: NA
CDR3 DNA: TGTGCCAGCAGCCCAGAATTCTCCTATAATTCACCCCTCCACTTT; CDR3 protein: CASSPEFSYNSPLHF; V gene: TRBV6-5; D gene: NA; J gene: TRBJ1-6; clone size: once